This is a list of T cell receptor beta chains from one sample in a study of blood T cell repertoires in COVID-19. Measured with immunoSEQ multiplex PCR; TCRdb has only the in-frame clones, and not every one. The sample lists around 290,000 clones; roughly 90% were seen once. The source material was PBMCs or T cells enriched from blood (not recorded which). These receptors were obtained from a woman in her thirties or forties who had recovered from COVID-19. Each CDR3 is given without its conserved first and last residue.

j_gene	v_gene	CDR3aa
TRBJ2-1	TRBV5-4	ASSLGSGSYNEQF
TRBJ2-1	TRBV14	ASSQGGGSSYNEQF
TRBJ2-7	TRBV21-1	ASSKAPGLKQY
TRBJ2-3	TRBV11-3	ASSPQLGDTQY
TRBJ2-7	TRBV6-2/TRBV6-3	ASSYTDTSTRQY
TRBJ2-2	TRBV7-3	ASSLQGLAGTGELF
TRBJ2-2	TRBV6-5	ASTPNRGSTGELF
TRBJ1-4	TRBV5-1	ASSLRPPGQLVEKLF
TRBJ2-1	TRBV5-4	ASSRQNYNEQF
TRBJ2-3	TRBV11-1	ASSPRWGETDTQY
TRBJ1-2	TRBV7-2	ASTYGKSLPYGYT
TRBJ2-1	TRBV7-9	ASSLRLDLNNEQF
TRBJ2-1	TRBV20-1	SASGGRTTGEQF
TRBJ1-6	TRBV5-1	ASSPTTGENSPLH
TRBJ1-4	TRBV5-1	ASSLGPPRANEKLF
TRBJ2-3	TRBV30	AWSVISGRPDTQY
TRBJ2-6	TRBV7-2	ASSLGGLSGANVLT
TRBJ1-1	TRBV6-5	ASNDFEEAF
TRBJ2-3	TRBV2	ASSDLAGHTQY
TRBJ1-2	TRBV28	ASSLSYDRVRSGYT
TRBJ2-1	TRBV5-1	ASSLLGGNEQF
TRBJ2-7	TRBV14	ASSQVYSYEQY
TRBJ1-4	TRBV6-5	ASRAIRGDGEKLF
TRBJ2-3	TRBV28	ASRQGADADTQY
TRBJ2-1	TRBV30	AWSVSGTYNEQF
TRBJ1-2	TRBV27	ASSFQGSYGYT
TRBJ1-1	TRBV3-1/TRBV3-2	ASSLGQPPGEAF
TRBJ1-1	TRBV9	ASSVETGRTEAF
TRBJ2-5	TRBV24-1	ATSDPTSGGGETQY
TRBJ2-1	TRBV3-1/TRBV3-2	ASSLQSRMGNEQF
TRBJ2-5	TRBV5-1	ASSLVGTSGQETQY
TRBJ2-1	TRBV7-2	ASSPPGLAQF
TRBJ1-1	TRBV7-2	ASSSEGDTEAF
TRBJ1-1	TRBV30	AWRGQGAVTEAF
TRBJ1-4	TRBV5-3	ARSYQQGGQGSNEKLF
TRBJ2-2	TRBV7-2	ASSWGQSSGELF
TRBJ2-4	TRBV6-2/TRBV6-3	ASSSVSLERTLAKNIQY
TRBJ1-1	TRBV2	ASFYLLPGTGEDTEAF